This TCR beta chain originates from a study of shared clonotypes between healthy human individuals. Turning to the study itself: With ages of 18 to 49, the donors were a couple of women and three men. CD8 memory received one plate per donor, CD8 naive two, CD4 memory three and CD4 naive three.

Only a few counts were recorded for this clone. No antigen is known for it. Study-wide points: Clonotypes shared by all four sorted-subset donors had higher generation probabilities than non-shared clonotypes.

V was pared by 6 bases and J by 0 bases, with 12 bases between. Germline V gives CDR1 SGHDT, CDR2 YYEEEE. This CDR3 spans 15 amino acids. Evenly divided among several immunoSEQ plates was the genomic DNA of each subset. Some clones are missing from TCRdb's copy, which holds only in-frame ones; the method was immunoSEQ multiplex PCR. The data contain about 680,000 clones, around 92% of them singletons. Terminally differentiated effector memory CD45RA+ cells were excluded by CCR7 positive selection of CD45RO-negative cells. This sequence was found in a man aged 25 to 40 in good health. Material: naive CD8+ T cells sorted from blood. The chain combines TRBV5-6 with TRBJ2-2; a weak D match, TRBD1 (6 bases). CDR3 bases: TGTGCCAGCATGTACAGGGCTCCGAACACCGGGGAGCTGTTTTTT. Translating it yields CASMYRAPNTGELFF.